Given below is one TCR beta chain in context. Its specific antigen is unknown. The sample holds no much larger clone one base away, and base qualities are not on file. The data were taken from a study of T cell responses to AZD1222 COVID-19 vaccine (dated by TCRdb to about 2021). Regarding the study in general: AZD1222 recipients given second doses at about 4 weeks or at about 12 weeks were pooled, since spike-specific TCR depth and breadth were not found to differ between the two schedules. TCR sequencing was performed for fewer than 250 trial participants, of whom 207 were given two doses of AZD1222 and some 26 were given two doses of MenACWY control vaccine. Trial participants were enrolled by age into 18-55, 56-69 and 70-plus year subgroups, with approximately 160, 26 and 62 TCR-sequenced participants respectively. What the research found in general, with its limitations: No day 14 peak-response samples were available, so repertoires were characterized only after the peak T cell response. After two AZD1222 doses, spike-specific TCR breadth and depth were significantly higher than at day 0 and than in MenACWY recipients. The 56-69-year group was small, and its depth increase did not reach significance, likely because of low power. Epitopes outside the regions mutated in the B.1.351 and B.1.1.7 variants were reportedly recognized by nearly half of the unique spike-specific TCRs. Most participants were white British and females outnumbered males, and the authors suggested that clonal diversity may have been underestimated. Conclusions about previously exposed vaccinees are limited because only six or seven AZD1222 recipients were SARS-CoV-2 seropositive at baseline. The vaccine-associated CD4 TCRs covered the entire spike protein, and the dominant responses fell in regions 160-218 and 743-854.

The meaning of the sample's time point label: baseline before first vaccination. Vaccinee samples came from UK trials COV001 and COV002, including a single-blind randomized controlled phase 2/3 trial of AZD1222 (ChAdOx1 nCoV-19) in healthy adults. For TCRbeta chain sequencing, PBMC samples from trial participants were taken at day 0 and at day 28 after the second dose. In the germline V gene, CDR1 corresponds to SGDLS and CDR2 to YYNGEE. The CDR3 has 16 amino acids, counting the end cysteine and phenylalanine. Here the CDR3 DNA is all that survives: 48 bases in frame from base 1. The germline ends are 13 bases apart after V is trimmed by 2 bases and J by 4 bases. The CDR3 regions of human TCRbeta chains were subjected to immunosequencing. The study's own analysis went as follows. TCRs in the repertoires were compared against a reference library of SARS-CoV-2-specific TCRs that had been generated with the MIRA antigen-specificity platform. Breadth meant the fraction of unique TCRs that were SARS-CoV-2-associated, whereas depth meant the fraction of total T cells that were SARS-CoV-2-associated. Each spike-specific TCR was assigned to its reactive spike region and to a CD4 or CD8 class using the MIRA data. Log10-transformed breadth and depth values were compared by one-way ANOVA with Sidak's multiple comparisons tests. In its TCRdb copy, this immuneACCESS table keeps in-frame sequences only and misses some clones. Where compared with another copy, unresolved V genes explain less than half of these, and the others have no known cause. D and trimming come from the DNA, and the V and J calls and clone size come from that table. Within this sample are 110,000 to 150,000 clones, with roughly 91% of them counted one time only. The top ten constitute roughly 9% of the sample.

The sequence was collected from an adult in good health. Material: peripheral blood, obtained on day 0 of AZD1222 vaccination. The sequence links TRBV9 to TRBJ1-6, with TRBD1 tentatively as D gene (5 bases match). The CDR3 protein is CASSVYPGPYNSPLHF. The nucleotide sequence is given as TGTGCCAGCAGCGTTTACCCGGGACCTTATAATTCACCCCTCCACTTT.